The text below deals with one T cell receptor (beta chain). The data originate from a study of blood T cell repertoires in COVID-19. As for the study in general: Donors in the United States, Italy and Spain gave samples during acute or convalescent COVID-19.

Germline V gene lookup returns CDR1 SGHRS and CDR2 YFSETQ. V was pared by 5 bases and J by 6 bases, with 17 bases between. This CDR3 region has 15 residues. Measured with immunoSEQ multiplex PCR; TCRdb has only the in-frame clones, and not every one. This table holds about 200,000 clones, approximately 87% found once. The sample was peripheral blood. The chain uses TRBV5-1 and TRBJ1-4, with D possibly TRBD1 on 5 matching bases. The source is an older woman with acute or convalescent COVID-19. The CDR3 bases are TGCGCCAGCAGATCCGGACATGGGGCGCATGAAAAACTGTTTTTT. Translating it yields CASRSGHGAHEKLFF.